This TCR beta chain was sequenced during a study of blood T cell repertoires in COVID-19. Study-wide context: The origin of the acute and convalescent COVID-19 samples was the United States, Italy and Spain. PBMCs, B-cell-depleted T cells, or T cells provided the cDNA or gDNA that made up the material.

Per the original data handling: How many nucleated cells were present was estimated from reference gene primer amplification. Some clones are missing from TCRdb's copy, which holds only in-frame ones; the method was immunoSEQ multiplex PCR. Clone size and the V and J calls come from that table; the DNA yielded D and trimming. The table records approximately 70,000 clones, approximately 92% of them present only once. The specimen was peripheral blood. The clonotype was recovered from a human donor with active COVID-19. The donor label of this sample is uncertain.

CDR3 coding DNA: TGTGCCAGCAGCCAAGATCGGGGGGGGCTCGCAGATACGCAGTATTTT. Translation: CASSQDRGGLADTQYF. This sequence joins TRBV4-2 and TRBJ2-3; 8 nucleotides match TRBD2. This CDR3 contains 16 residues. Germline V gene data show CDR1 as LGHNA and CDR2 as YNFKEQ. The V segment lost 0 bases and the J segment 4 bases; nucleotides outside the gene matches: 6.